This TCR beta chain emerged from a study of OX40 agonist ivuxolimab in advanced cancers. Across the whole study: An agonistic anti-OX40 (CD134) antibody, ivuxolimab, was used to treat the patients. General study findings and limits: More expanded clones were found, on average, in CD8+ than in CD4+ T cells.

Blood draws occurred at baseline, cycle 4 day 1, and cycle 7 day 1. TCRdb's copy holds only in-frame clones and misses some; the assay was immunoSEQ multiplex PCR. The sample has under 25,000 clones, under 70% seen once. Turning to this clone: Its antigen is not known.

The TCR sequence derives from an adult with an advanced solid tumor such as melanoma, head and neck, liver or kidney cancer. Specimen: CD4+ or CD8+ T cells sorted from blood, collected in a trial of the OX40 agonist ivuxolimab.

CDR3 nucleotides: TGTGCCAGCAGCCGGCAAGGGGCCCTCTTGGTGGCTTTCTTT. The encoded protein is CASSRQGALLVAFF. J is TRBJ1-1 and V is TRBV6-6, with D possibly being TRBD1 (5 bases). The CDR3 runs to 14 residues. The V and J ends lost 6 bases and 11 bases respectively, with 22 bases between them. Germline loops: CDR1 MNHNY, CDR2 SVGAGI (reference sequence).